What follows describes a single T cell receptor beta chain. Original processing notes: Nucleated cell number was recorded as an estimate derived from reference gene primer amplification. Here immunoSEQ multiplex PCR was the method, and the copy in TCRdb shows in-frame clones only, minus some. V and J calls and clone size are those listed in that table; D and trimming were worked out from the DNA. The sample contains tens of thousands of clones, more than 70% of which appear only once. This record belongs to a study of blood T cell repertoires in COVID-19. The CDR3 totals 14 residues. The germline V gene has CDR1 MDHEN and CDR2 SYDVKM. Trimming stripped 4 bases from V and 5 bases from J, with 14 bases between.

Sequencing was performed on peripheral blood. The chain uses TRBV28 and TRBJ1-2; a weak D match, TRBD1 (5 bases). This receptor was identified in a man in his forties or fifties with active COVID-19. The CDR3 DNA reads TGTGCCAGCAGTTCCCCCAGGGAGGGGTATGGCTACACCTTC. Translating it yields CASSSPREGYGYTF.